The 27 T cell receptor beta chains below come from one sample, sequenced in a study of T cell responses to AZD1222 COVID-19 vaccine. The method was immunoSEQ multiplex PCR; TCRdb's version includes in-frame clones alone and lacks a portion of them. Found here are 150,000 to 200,000 clones, 90% of them singletons; the top ten hold about 5.9%. The sample in question was peripheral blood, obtained 28 days after the second AZD1222 dose. The receptor source for this set is an adult who received the AZD1222 COVID-19 vaccine.

The CDR3 is CASSLGGFEDTQYF. CDR3 bases: TGCGCCAGCAGCTTGGGGGGCTTCGAGGATACGCAGTATTTT. V gene TRBV5-1 combines with J gene TRBJ2-3, with a tentative D call TRBD1 (5 bases). Germline V gene sequence: CDR1 SGHRS, CDR2 YFSETQ. The CDR3 consists of 14 residues. V shed 0 bases and J shed 6 bases, with 11 bases lying between them.

This chain joins TRBV6-2 or TRBV6-3 and TRBJ2-5; TRBD1 is a possible D gene (6 bases). This CDR3 spans 14 amino acids. CDR1 and CDR2 from the germline V gene are MNHEY and SVGEGT. V was cut by 5 bases and J by 5 bases, with 15 bases left in between. The chain's CDR3 is CASSDPGTTETQYF. The CDR3 nucleotides read TGTGCCAGCAGTGACCCCGGGACAACGGAGACCCAGTACTTC.

The gene calls are TRBV7-3 and TRBJ2-3, with TRBD1 matching 10 bases. Germline V CDR1 and CDR2: SGHTA, FQGTGA. Trimming at V came to 4 bases and at J to 5 bases, leaving 12 bases not matched to a gene. This CDR3 has 17 residues. The CDR3 reads CASSYTGTGAVGDTQYF. In nucleotides, the CDR3 is TGTGCCAGCAGCTACACCGGGACAGGGGCTGTTGGAGATACGCAGTATTTT. The full variable domain, its missing parts supplied by reference TRBV7-3 and TRBJ2-3, is GAGVSQTPSNKVTEKGKYVELRCDPISGHTALYWYRQSLGQGPEFLIYFQGTGAADDSGLPNDRFFAVRPEGSVSTLKIQRTERGDSAVYLCASSYTGTGAVGDTQYFGPGTRLTVL.

The J gene is TRBJ2-3, the V gene TRBV6-5, with 10 nucleotides matching TRBD1. Germline V gene data show CDR1 as MNHEY and CDR2 as SVGAGI. With V trimmed by 6 bases and J by 3 bases, 6 bases remained unmatched. This CDR3 region has 15 residues. The CDR3 reads CASRDRGRLTDTQYF. The CDR3 region has the DNA TGTGCCAGCAGAGACAGGGGGCGCTTGACAGATACGCAGTATTTT.

This clone was observed a single time. This sequence joins TRBV5-1 and TRBJ1-2; D perhaps matches TRBD1 (5 bases). Trimming left V 6 bases short and J 0 bases short, with 9 bases between. Germline-derived CDR1 and CDR2 are SGHRS and YFSETQ. The CDR3 contains 13 residues. The CDR3 region has the DNA TGCGCCAGCACCGACAGATCTAACTATGGCTACACCTTC. Its translation: CASTDRSNYGYTF.

This chain joins TRBV10-3 and TRBJ2-7; the D gene is possibly TRBD1 (5 bases). This CDR3 is built from 16 residues. Per the germline V gene, CDR1 is ENHRY and CDR2 is SYGVKD. V lost 2 bases and J lost 3, with 17 bases in between. DNA of the CDR3: TGTGCCATCAGTGAGATACCCCAGGGAACAAACTACGAGCAGTACTTC. Amino acids: CAISEIPQGTNYEQYF.

The J gene is TRBJ1-2, the V gene TRBV7-2; a weak D match, TRBD1 (5 bases). Germline values: CDR1 SGHTA, CDR2 FQGNSA. The CDR3 length is 14 residues. The V end was cut by 3 bases, the J end by 6 bases, with 14 bases between. CDR3 sequence: CASSFGHFSDGYTF. The CDR3 bases are TGTGCCAGCAGCTTTGGACATTTCAGTGATGGCTACACCTTC.

This clone has just one count. The rearrangement links TRBV3-1 (or the pseudogene TRBV3-2) to TRBJ2-5; either TRBD1 or TRBD2 may supply D (7 bases each). V was cut by 4 bases and J by 5 bases, with 11 bases left in between. The V gene's germline CDR1 is LGHDT and CDR2 YNNKEL (reference sequence). The CDR3 contains 13 residues. CDR3 bases: TGTGCCAGCAGCCGACAGGGAGGGGAGACCCAGTACTTC. Translation gives CASSRQGGETQYF.

The chain couples TRBV29-1 to TRBJ1-1, with D perhaps matching TRBD1 (6 bases). This CDR3 contains 14 residues. Germline V gives CDR1 SQVTM, CDR2 ANQGSEA. DNA of the CDR3: TGCAGAGCTTCTAAGGACAGTTTGAACACTGAAGCTTTCTTT. Residues: CRASKDSLNTEAFF.

J is TRBJ1-3 and V is TRBV5-8, with 10 bases that match TRBD1. Germline assignment: CDR1 SGHTS and CDR2 YDEGEE. The junction had 4 bases not matched to a gene; V was cut back by 2 bases and J by 2 bases. The CDR3 extends over 16 amino acids. CDR3 region: CASSLRQGAAGNTIYF. The DNA of the CDR3 is TGTGCCAGCAGCTTACGACAGGGGGCGGCTGGAAACACCATATATTTT. The whole variable domain, filled in from reference TRBV5-8 and TRBJ1-3, reads EAGVTQSPTHLIKTRGQQATLRCSPISGHTSVYWYQQALGLGLQFLLWYDEGEERNRGNFPPRFSGRQFPNYSSELNVNALELEDSALYLCASSLRQGAAGNTIYFGEGSWLTVV.

The chain couples TRBV3-1 (or the pseudogene TRBV3-2) to TRBJ1-6; D is ambiguous. The CDR3 spans 12 residues. Per germline, CDR1 LGHDT and CDR2 YNNKEL (reference sequence). The V end was cut by 1 base, the J end by 7 bases, with 2 bases between. CDR3 DNA: TGTGCCAGCAGCCAAGGGAATTCACCCCTCCACTTT. It specifies CASSQGNSPLHF.

The genes are TRBV3-1 (or the pseudogene TRBV3-2) and TRBJ2-1; 10 bases align to TRBD1. Germline CDR1 LGHDT, CDR2 YNNKEL (reference sequence). V was pared by 0 bases and J by 8 bases, with 7 bases of the junction left unmatched. This CDR3 region has 16 residues. CDR3 nucleotides: TGTGCCAGCAGCCAAGATTTGGGACAGGGGCTCGATGAGCAGTTCTTC. Its translation is CASSQDLGQGLDEQFF.

The rearrangement joins TRBV28 to TRBJ1-5; the match to TRBD1 covers 9 bases. Germline lookup yields CDR1 MDHEN and CDR2 SYDVKM. The J segment lost 2 bases and the V segment lost 2 bases, leaving 10 bases of the junction unmatched. The CDR3 runs 18 residues. CDR3 loop: CASSLGGQGHTRNQPQHF. The CDR3 DNA follows: TGTGCCAGCAGTTTAGGGGGACAGGGTCATACGCGCAATCAGCCCCAGCATTTT.

The V call is TRBV7-6, the J call TRBJ2-1; TRBD1 aligns across 11 bases. Germline V gives CDR1 SGHVS, CDR2 FNYEAQ. The CDR3 sequence is 15 residues long. The J segment lost 7 bases and the V segment lost 0 bases, leaving 2 bases of the junction unmatched. The CDR3 DNA reads TGTGCCAGCAGCTTAGCCGGGACAGGGGGAAATGAGCAGTTCTTC. It specifies CASSLAGTGGNEQFF.

J is TRBJ1-1 and V is TRBV10-3; 8 bases are shared with TRBD1. The CDR3 is 16 amino acids. The V and J ends lost 4 bases and 3 bases, in that order; junction bases with no gene match: 10. Looked up from germline, CDR1 is ENHRY and CDR2 is SYGVKD. The CDR3 DNA follows: TGTGCCATCAGTGGATACATGGACAGGGATGACACTGAAGCTTTCTTT. It yields the protein CAISGYMDRDDTEAFF.

This chain joins TRBV19 and TRBJ2-1; TRBD2 agrees at 7 bases. Germline lookup yields CDR1 LNHDA and CDR2 SQIVND (reference sequence). CDR3 size: 12 residues. Unmatched junction bases numbered 4, after V lost 5 bases and J lost 9 bases. The CDR3 DNA is TGTGCCAGTAGTCCTAGCGGCCTTGAGCAGTTCTTC. It yields the protein CASSPSGLEQFF.

This chain uses TRBV2 with TRBJ1-4; D is uncertain. CDR1 SNHLY and CDR2 FYNNEI come from the germline V gene. Trimming removed 3 bases at V and 5 bases at J, with 13 bases between. The CDR3 covers 15 residues. The CDR3 DNA reads TGTGCCAGCAGTGACCACGACGCCACAAATGAAAAACTGTTTTTT. It codes for CASSDHDATNEKLFF.

The chain has TRBV5-1 and TRBJ2-3, with 11 bases aligning to TRBD2. V shed 1 base, J shed 2 bases, and the junction held 3 bases outside the gene matches. CDR1 is SGHRS and CDR2 is YFSETQ in the germline V gene. This CDR3 has 16 residues. The CDR3 nucleotides read TGCGCCAGCAGCTTGTTTAGCGGGGGGGCCACAGATACGCAGTATTTT. This encodes CASSLFSGGATDTQYF.

This sequence joins TRBV6-5 and TRBJ2-5; D gene unclear. Germline V CDR1 and CDR2: MNHEY, SVGAGI. CDR3 length: 15 residues. V was shortened by 1 base and J by 0 bases, with 9 bases between the two germline ends. CDR3 DNA sequence: TGTGCCAGCAGTTACTATGGTGGGGACCAAGAGACCCAGTACTTC. This gives the protein CASSYYGGDQETQYF.

The rearrangement uses TRBV5-6 and TRBJ2-5; no definite D call. The CDR3 is made up of 13 amino acids. V lost 2 bases and J 2 bases, leaving 7 bases between the germline ends. Germline V lookup: CDR1 SGHDT, CDR2 YYEEEE. The chain's CDR3 is CASSFVYQETQYF. The CDR3 DNA follows: TGTGCCAGCAGCTTCGTTTATCAAGAGACCCAGTACTTC.

The chain joins TRBV5-6 to TRBJ2-2; D uncertain. The CDR3 runs 16 residues. Germline V gene lookup returns CDR1 SGHDT and CDR2 YYEEEE. The ends were cut back, 0 bases at V and 3 bases at J, with 12 bases in the middle. For the CDR3, the DNA is TGTGCCAGCAGCTTGGGGGCTCTAGTCGACACCGGGGAGCTGTTTTTT. The encoded protein is CASSLGALVDTGELFF. Full variable domain (remainder filled in from reference TRBV5-6 and TRBJ2-2): DAGVTQSPTHLIKTRGQQVTLRCSPKSGHDTVSWYQQALGQGPQFIFQYYEEEERQRGNFPDRFSGHQFPNYSSELNVNALLLGDSALYLCASSLGALVDTGELFFGEGSRLTVL.

The sample holds one count of this clone. The chain carries TRBV6-5 and TRBJ2-4; 8 bases match TRBD1. J lost 4 bases, V lost 6 bases, and 2 bases had no gene match. Per the germline V gene, CDR1 is MNHEY and CDR2 is SVGAGI. The CDR3 has 13 residues. This CDR3 reads CASRGTGKNIQYF. CDR3 coding DNA: TGTGCCAGCAGGGGGACAGGAAAAAACATTCAGTACTTC.

The chain combines TRBV19 with TRBJ1-3; perhaps TRBD1 as D (6 bases). V was shortened by 4 bases and J by 2 bases, with 9 bases between the two germline ends. The length of the CDR3 is 14 residues. Germline-derived CDR1 and CDR2 are LNHDA and SQIVND (reference sequence). CDR3 protein: CASSNRETGNTIYF. Written as DNA, the CDR3 is TGTGCCAGTAGTAACAGGGAAACTGGAAACACCATATATTTT.

The rearrangement uses TRBV5-4 and TRBJ2-5; TRBD2 might be the D (5 bases). V was cut by 7 bases and J by 1 base, with 17 bases left in between. Looked up from germline, CDR1 is SGHNT and CDR2 is YYREEE (reference sequence). CDR3 length equals 15 residues. CDR3 bases: TGTGCCAGCTTCTCGGGGAAAAACGCCCAAGAGACCCAGTACTTC. The encoded protein is CASFSGKNAQETQYF. Using reference TRBV5-4 and TRBJ2-5 for the parts outside the CDR3, the full variable domain is ETGVTQSPTHLIKTRGQQVTLRCSSQSGHNTVSWYQQALGQGPQFIFQYYREEENGRGNFPPRFSGLQFPNYSSELNVNALELDDSALYLCASFSGKNAQETQYFGPGTRLLVL.

The rearrangement links TRBV2 to TRBJ1-2; TRBD1 might be the D (5 bases). The CDR3 runs to 13 residues. Germline loops: CDR1 SNHLY, CDR2 FYNNEI. The V gene lost 7 bases and the J gene lost 1 base, with 10 bases spanning the gap. The CDR3 here is CASKSTDNYGYTF. As DNA, the CDR3 is TGTGCCAGCAAATCGACAGATAACTATGGCTACACCTTC.

The chain recombines TRBV6-1 with TRBJ1-4, with D perhaps matching TRBD1 (5 bases). V was shortened by 2 bases and J by 6 bases, with 13 bases between the two germline ends. CDR1 is MNHNS, CDR2 SASEGT, per germline. The CDR3 totals 15 residues. CDR3 amino acids: CASSEPARGDEKLFF. The CDR3 region has the DNA TGTGCCAGCAGTGAACCGGCGAGGGGTGATGAAAAACTGTTTTTT.

On this clone itself: The sample holds other DNA sequences that translate to the same CDR3. The chain combines TRBV28 with TRBJ1-2, with unresolved D. The germline V gene encodes CDR1 MDHEN and CDR2 SYDVKM. This CDR3 comprises 10 residues. V shed 6 bases and J shed 5 bases, with 4 bases lying between them. As DNA, the CDR3 is TGTGCCAGCAGCCGATATGGCTACACCTTC. Translating gives CASSRYGYTF.